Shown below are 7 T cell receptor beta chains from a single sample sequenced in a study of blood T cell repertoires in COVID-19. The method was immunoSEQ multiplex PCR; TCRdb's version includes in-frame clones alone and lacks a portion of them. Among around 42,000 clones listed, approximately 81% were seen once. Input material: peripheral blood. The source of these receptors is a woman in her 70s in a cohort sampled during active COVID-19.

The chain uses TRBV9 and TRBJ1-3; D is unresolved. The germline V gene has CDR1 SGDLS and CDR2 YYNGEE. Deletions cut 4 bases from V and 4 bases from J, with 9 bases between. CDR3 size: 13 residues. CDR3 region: CASSPNTGNTIYF. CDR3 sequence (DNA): TGTGCCAGCAGCCCAAACACGGGAAACACCATATATTTT.

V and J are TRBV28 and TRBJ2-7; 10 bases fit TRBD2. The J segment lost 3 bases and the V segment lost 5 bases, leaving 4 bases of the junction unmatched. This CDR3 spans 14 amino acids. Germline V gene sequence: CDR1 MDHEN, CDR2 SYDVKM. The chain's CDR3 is CASSIIAGGYEQYF. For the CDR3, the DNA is TGTGCCAGCAGTATAATAGCGGGAGGCTACGAGCAGTACTTC.

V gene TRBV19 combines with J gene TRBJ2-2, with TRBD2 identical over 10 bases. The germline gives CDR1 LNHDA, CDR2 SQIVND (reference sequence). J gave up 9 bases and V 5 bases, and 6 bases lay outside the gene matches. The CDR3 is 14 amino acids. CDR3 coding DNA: TGTGCCAGTAGTTCCCTAGCGGGAGATCGGGAGCTGTTTTTT. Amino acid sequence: CASSSLAGDRELFF.

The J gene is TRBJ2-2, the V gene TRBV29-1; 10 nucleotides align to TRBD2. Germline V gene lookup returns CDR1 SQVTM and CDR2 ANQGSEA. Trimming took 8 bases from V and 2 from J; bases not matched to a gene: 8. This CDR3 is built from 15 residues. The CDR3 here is CSIRSGRINTGELFF. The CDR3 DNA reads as TGCAGCATCCGTAGCGGGAGGATTAACACCGGGGAGCTGTTTTTT.

The CDR3 is CASSLTMSSYNEQFF. The CDR3 coding sequence is TGCGCCAGCAGCTTGACCATGAGCTCCTACAATGAGCAGTTCTTC. The chain links TRBV5-1 to TRBJ2-1; unclear D gene. Germline V gene data show CDR1 as SGHRS and CDR2 as YFSETQ. Trimming took off 1 base at V and 0 bases at J, with 8 bases between the two ends. CDR3 length: 15 residues.

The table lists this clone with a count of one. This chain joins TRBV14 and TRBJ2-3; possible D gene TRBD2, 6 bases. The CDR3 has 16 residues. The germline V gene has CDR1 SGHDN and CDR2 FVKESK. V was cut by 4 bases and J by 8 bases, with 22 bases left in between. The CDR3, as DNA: TGTGCCAGCAGCCGGTCTTCGGCGGGACCAATGGGTACGCAGTATTTT. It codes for CASSRSSAGPMGTQYF. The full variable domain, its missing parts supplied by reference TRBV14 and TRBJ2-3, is EAGVTQFPSHSVIEKGQTVTLRCDPISGHDNLYWYRRVMGKEIKFLLHFVKESKQDESGMPNNRFLAERTGGTYSTLKVQPAELEDSGVYFCASSRSSAGPMGTQYFGPGTRLTVL.

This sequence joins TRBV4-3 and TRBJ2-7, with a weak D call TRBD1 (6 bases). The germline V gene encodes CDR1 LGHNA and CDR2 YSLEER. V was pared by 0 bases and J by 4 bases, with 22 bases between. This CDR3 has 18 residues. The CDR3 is CASSQERLNRVVLYEQYF. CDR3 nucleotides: TGCGCCAGCAGCCAAGAACGATTAAACAGGGTTGTTTTGTACGAGCAGTACTTC.